This T cell receptor (beta chain) emerged from a study of Graves' ophthalmopathy and Graves' hyperthyroidism. Findings and limits, study-wide: Sensitivity of about 91% and specificity of roughly 80% were achieved when a 13-signature model separated ophthalmopathy from stable hyperthyroidism.

Trimming removed 1 base at V and 1 base at J, with 10 bases between. Germline-derived CDR1 and CDR2 are MNHNS and SASEGT. The CDR3 consists of 15 residues. Only newly diagnosed hyperthyroidism patients aged 18 to 65, with under 2 months' duration, were enrolled. This clonotype has ten or more counts. The target antigen is unknown. The study amplified TCR beta CDR3 regions using RNA transcripts. The first-round RT-PCR employed HTBI primers together with the Qiagen OneStep RT-PCR kit. A multiplex PCR was then performed as the second round. TCRdb used MiXCR to reprocess the multiplex PCR reads, holding one entry per CDR3 protein. This sample has a few hundred thousand distinct CDR3 sequences; 17% occur once, and the top ten carry roughly 2.6%.

This clonotype was obtained from an adult woman with stable Graves' hyperthyroidism. The chain joins TRBV6-1 to TRBJ2-5, with D perhaps matching TRBD1 (5 bases). The sequencing input was peripheral blood. CDR3 nucleotide sequence: TGTGCCAGCAGTGAAGACCCAGGGTCCCAAGAGACCCAGTACTTC. This translates into CASSEDPGSQETQYF.